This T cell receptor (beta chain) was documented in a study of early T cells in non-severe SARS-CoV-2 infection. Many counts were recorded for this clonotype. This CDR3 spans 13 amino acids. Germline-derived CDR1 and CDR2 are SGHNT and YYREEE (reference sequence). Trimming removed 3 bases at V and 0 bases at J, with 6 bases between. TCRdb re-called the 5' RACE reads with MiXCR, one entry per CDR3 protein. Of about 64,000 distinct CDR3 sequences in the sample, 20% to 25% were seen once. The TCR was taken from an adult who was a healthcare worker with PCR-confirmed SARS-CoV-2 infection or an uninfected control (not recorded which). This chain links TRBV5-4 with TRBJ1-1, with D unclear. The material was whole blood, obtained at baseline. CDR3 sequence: CASSWTVNTEAFF. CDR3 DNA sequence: TGTGCCAGCAGCTGGACTGTGAACACTGAAGCTTTCTTT.